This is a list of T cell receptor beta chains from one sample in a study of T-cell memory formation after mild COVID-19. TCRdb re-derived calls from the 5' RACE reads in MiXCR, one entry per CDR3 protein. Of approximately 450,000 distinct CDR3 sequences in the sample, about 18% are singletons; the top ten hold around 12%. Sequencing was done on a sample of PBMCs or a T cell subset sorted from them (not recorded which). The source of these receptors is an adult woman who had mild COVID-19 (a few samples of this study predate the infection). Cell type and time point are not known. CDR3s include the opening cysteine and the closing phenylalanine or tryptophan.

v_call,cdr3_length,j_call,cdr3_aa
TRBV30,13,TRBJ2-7,CASEREDSYEQYF
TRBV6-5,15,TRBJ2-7,CASSRPTGVAYEQYF
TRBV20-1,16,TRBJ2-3,CSARDYGTTYTDTQYF
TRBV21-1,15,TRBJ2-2,CASSKEPGATGELFF
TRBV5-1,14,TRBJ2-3,CASRKGDRTDTQYF
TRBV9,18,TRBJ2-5,CASSVDSQGIYGQETQYF
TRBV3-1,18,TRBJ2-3,CASSQDQSPGGFVDTQYF
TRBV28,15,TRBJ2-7,CASTLRGQGPYEQYF
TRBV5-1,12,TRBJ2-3,CASSSGLMAQYF
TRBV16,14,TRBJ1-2,CASSQREVNYGYTF
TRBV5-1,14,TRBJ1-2,CASSLEAGGPGYTF
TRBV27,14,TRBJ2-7,CASSSLAGAYEQYF
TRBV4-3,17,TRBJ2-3,CASSRRPDVFGGDTQYF
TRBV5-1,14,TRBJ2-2,CASSLGAHTGELFF
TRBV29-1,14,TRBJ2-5,CSVENPGAQETQYF
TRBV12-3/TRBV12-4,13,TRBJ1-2,CASSGHPNYGYTF
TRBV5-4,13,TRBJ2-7,CASSLDSAYEQYF
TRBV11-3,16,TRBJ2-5,CASSPTPRTGKETQYF
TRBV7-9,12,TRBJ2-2,CANVPDTGELFF
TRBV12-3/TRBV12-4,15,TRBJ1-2,CASSNHTRGDYGYTF
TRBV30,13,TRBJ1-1,CAWSVEGFTEAFF
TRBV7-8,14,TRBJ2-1,CASSSLAGVNEQFF
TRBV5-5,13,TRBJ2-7,CASSLYDAYEQYF
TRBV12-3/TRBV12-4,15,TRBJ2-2,CASTYPRGKAGELFF
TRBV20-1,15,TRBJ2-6,CSATAPGTGANVLTF
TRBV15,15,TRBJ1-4,CATSRGRALNEKLFF
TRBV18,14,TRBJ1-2,CASSPPSGGAGYTF
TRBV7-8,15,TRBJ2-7,CASSLPQGRRYEQYF
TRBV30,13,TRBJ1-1,CAWTLHLNTEAFF
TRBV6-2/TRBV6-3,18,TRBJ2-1,CASSSRTRTPNTYNEQFF
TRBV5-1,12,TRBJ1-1,CASSLKQGEAFF
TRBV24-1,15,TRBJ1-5,CATSDSGSGHQPQHF
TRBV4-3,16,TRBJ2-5,CASSQDEDYPQETQYF
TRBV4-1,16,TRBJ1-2,CASSQVKAAANYGYTF
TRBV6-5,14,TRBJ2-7,CATRREDRGYEQYF
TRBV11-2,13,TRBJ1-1,CASSLGTANEAFF
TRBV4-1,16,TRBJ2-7,CASSQEIRLATYEQYF
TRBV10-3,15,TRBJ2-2,CAISGGGTNTGELFF
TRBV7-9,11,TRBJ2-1,CASSSLKEQFF
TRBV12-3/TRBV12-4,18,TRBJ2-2,CASSLIGKASGRVGELFF
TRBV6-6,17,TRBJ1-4,CASSSGTGVGTNEKLFF
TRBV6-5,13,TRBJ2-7,CASSRTNHYEQYF
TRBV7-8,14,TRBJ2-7,CASNVGEDYYEQYF
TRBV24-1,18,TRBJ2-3,CATSDFADSGSGTDTQYF
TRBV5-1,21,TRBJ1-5,CASSLYLRSTELFAGNQPQHF